This TCR beta chain was identified during a study of T cells in Graves' hyperthyroidism and ophthalmopathy. The overall study: The initial diagnosis was the point when peripheral blood was collected, ahead of any treatment. Whole-study results and caveats: Blood held most thyroid clonotypes expanded above 0.001 frequency.

Amplification targeted TCR beta CDR3 regions from RNA transcripts. An initial round of RT-PCR targeting the TCR CDR3 relied on the HTBI primer set. Using its own MiXCR run on the multiplex PCR reads, TCRdb lists one record per CDR3 protein. The sample carries hundreds of thousands of distinct CDR3 sequences, approximately 14% recorded once. This CDR3 is 15 amino acids long. Per germline, CDR1 SNHLY and CDR2 FYNNEI. V was clipped by 5 bases and J by 4 bases; unmatched bases: 10. A patient was excluded if there was uncontrolled infection, other autoimmune disease, pregnancy or lactation. In its sample, this clonotype was seen many times. No antigen is known for it.

The V call is TRBV2, the J call TRBJ2-7, with 8 bases fitting TRBD2. What was sequenced was blood. This receptor was identified in a woman in her late teens or twenties with Graves' hyperthyroidism. CDR3 amino acids: CASSSGFSGKYEQYF. The CDR3, as DNA: TGTGCCAGCAGTTCGGGCTTTAGCGGGAAATACGAGCAGTACTTC.